This T cell receptor (beta chain) was found in a study of cytomegalovirus exposure and HLA in healthy donors. The PCR employed 60 Vbeta primers together with 13 Jbeta primers. In the authors' methods: Later, an analysis found roughly 80 million unique TCR beta chains, and 10 million to 11 million of these were shared. Sequencing used immunoSEQ multiplex PCR; TCRdb keeps in-frame clones, though not all of them. V and J calls plus clone size are reproduced from that table; the DNA served to infer D and trimming. In the table there are some 40,000 clones, roughly 64% of which are singletons. Findings of the study overall: Researchers reported in a later analysis that a missense DCLRE1C variant was tied to TCR beta V- and J-gene trimming. While the bulk of TCR sequences proved rare, some public TCRs turned up in many donors.

The CDR3 has 16 amino acids. CDR1 MNHEY and CDR2 SVGAGI come from the germline V gene. V trimming: 0 bases; J trimming: 3 bases; junction bases outside the gene matches: 5. This clone appeared a few times. The antigen is not known. Samples came from healthy bone marrow donors. The sample taken for sequencing was PBMCs. This receptor was taken from a man between 60 and 75 years old in good health and CMV-seropositive. The chain couples TRBV6-5 to TRBJ2-1; 7 bases are shared with TRBD2. CDR3 DNA: TGTGCCAGCAGTTACTCTGGAGGCGGGAGCTACAATGAGCAGTTCTTC. Translating gives CASSYSGGGSYNEQFF.